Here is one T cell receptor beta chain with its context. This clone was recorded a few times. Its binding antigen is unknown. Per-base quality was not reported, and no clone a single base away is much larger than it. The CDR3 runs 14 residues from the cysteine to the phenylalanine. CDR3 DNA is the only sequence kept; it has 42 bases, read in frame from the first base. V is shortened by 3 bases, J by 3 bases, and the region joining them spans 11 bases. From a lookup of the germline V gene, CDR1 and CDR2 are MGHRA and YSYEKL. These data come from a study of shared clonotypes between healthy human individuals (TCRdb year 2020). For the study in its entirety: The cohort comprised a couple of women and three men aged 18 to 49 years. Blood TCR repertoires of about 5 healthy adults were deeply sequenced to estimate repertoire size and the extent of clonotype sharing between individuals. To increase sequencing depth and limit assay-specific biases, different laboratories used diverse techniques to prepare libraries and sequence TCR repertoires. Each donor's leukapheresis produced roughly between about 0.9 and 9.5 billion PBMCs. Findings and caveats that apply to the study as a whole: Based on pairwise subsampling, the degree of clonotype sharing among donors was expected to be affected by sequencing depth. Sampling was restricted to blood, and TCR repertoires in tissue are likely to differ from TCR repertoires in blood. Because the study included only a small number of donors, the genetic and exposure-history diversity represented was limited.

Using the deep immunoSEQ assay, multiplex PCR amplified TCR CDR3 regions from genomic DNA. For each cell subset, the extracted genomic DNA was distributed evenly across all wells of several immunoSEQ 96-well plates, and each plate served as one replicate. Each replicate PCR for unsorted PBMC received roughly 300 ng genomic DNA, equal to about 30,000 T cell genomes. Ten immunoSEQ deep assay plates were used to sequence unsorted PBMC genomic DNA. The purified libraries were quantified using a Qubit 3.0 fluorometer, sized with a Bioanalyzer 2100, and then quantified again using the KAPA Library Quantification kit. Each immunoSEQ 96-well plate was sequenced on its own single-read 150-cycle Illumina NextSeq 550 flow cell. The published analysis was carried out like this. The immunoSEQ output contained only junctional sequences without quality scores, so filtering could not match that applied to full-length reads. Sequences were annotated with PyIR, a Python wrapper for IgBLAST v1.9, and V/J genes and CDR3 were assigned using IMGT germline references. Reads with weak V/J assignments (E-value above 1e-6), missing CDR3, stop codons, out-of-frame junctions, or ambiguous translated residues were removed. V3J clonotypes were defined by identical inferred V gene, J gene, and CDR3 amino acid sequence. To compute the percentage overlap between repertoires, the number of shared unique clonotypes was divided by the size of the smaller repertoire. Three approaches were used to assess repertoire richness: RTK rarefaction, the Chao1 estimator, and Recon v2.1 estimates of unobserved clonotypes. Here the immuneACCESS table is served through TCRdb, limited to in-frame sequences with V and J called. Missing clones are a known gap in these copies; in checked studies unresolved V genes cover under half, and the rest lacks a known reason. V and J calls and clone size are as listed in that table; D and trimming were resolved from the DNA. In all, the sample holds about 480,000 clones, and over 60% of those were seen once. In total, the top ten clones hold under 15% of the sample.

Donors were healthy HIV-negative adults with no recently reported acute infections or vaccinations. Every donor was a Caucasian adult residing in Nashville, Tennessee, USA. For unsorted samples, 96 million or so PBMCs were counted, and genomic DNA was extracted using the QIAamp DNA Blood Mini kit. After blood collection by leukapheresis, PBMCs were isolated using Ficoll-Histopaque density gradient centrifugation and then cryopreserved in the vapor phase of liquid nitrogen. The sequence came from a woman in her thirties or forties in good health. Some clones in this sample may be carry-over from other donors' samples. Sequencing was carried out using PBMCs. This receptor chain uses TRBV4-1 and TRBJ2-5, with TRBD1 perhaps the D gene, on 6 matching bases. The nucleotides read TGCGCCAGCAGCCACGCCACAGGGAAAGAGACCCAGTACTTC. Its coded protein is CASSHATGKETQYF.